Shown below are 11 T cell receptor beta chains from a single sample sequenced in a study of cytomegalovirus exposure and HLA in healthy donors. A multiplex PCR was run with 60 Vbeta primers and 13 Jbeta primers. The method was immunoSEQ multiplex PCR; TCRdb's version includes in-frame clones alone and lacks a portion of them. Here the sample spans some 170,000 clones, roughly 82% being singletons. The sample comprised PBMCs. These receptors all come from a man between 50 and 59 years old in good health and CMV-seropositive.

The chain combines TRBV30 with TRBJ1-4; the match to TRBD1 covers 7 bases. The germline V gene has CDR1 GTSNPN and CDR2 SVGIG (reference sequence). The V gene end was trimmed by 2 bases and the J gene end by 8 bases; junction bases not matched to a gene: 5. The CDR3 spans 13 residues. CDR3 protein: CAWSRGQGEKLFF. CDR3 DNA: TGTGCCTGGAGTAGGGGGCAGGGGGAAAAACTGTTTTTT.

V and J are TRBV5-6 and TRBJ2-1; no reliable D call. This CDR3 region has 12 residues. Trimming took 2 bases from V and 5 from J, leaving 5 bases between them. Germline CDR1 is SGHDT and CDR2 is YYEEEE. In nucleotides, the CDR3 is TGTGCCAGCAGCTTCAGTCACAATGAGCAGTTCTTC. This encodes CASSFSHNEQFF.

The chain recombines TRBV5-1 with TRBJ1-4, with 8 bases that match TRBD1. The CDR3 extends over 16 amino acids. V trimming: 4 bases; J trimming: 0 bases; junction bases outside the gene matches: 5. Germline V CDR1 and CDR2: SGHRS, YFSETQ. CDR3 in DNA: TGCGCCAGCAGCCCTGTGGGACAGGCAACTAATGAAAAACTGTTTTTT. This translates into CASSPVGQATNEKLFF.

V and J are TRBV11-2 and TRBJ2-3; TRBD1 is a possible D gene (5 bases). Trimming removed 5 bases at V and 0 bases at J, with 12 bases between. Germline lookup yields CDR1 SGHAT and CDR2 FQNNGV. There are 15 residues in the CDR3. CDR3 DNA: TGTGCCAGCAGCCCGGCCCGGACAAGCACAGATACGCAGTATTTT. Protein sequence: CASSPARTSTDTQYF.

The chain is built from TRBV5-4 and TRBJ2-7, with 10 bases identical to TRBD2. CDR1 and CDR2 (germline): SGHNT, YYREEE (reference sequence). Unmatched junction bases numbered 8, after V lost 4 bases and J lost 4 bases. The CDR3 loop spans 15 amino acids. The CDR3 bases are TGTGCCAGCAGCAGGCCCGGGACTAGCGAGTACGAGCAGTACTTC. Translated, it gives CASSRPGTSEYEQYF.

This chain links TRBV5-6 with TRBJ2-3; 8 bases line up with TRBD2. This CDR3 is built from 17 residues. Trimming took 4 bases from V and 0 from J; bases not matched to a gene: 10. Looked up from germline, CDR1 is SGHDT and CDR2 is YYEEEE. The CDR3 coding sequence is TGTGCCAGCAGCCAGAGCGGGAGCGGGGAGAGCACAGATACGCAGTATTTT. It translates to CASSQSGSGESTDTQYF.

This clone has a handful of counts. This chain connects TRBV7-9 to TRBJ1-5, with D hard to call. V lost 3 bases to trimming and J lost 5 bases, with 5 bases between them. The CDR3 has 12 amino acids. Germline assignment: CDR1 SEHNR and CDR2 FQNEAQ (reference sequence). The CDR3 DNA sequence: TGTGCCAGCAGCTTTCGGGATCAGCCCCAGCATTTT. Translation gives CASSFRDQPQHF. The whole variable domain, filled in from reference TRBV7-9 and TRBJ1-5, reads DTGVSQNPRHKITKRGQNVTFRCDPISEHNRLYWYRQTLGQGPEFLTYFQNEAQLEKSRLLSDRFSAERPKGSFSTLEIQRTEQGDSAMYLCASSFRDQPQHFGDGTRLSIL.

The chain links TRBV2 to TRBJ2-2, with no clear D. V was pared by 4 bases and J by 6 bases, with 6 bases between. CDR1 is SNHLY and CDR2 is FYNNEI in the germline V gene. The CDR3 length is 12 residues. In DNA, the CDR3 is TGTGCCAGCAGTGGGCCATCCGGGGAGCTGTTTTTT. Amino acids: CASSGPSGELFF.

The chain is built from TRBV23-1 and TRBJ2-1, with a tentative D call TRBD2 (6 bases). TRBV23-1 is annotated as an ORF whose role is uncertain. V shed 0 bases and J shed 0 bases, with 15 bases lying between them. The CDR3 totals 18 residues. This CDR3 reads CASSQSRGLTSSYNEQFF. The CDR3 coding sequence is TGCGCCAGCAGTCAATCTCGGGGACTGACAAGCTCCTACAATGAGCAGTTCTTC.

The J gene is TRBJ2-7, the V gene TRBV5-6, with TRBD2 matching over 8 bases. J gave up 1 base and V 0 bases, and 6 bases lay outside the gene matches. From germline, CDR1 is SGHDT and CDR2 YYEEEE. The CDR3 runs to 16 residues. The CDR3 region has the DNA TGTGCCAGCAGCTTGGCCGCGCGGGGGGCTTCCTACGAGCAGTACTTC. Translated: CASSLAARGASYEQYF.

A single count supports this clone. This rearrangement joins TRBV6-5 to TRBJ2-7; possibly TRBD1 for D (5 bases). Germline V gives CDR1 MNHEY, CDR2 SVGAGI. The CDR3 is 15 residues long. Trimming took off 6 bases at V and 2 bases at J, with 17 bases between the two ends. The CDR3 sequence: CASRETQVYPYEQYF. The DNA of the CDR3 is TGTGCCAGCAGGGAAACACAGGTCTATCCCTACGAGCAGTACTTC.